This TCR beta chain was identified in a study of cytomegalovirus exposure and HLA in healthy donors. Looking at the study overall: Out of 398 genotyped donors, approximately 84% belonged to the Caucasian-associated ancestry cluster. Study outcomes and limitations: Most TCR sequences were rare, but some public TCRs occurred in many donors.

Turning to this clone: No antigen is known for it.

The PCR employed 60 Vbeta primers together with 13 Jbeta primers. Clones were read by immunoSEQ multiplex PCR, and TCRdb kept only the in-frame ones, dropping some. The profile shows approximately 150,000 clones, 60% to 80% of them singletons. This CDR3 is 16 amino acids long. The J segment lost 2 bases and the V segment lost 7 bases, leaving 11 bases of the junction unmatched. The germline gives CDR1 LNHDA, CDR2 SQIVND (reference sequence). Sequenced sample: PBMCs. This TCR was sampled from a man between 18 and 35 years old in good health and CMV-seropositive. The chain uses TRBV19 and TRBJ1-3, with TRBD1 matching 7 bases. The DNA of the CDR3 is TGTGCCAGTACCACAGGGGAAGGTGTTACTGGAAACACCATATATTTT. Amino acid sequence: CASTTGEGVTGNTIYF.